This T cell receptor (beta chain) was found in a study of OX40 agonist ivuxolimab in advanced cancers. About the research overall: Partial responses, seen in three patients, involved one hepatocellular carcinoma and two cutaneous melanomas. General study results and limits: Low levels of normalized T-cell clonal expansion also appeared in some nonresponders.

A word on this clone: Its target is unknown.

TCRdb keeps only in-frame clones here, not all; method: immunoSEQ multiplex PCR. The table shows tens of thousands of clones, with nearly 85% occurring only once. The germline V gene encodes CDR1 SGHAT and CDR2 FQNNGV. Trimming at V came to 2 bases and at J to 3 bases, leaving 6 bases not matched to a gene. The CDR3 contains 16 residues. The sampling schedule covered blood at baseline, cycle 4 day 1, and cycle 7 day 1. V gene TRBV11-2 combines with J gene TRBJ2-1; 8 bases are a match to TRBD2. The receptor comes from an adult with an advanced solid tumor such as melanoma, head and neck, liver or kidney cancer. The sample was CD4+ or CD8+ T cells sorted from blood, taken in a trial of the OX40 agonist ivuxolimab. Here the CDR3 DNA reads TGTGCCAGCAGCTTAAATGCGGGGGGCCTCTACAATGAGCAGTTCTTC. Its protein product is CASSLNAGGLYNEQFF. The full variable domain, in which reference TRBV11-2 and TRBJ2-1 provide the parts outside the CDR3, is EAGVAQSPRYKIIEKRQSVAFWCNPISGHATLYWYQQILGQGPKLLIQFQNNGVVDDSQLPKDRFSAERLKGVDSTLKIQPAKLEDSAVYLCASSLNAGGLYNEQFFGPGTRLTVL.